The 12 T cell receptor beta chains presented below share a single source sample, sequenced in a study of PD-1 blockade in classical Hodgkin lymphoma. Produced via immunoSEQ multiplex PCR; TCRdb's table is partial and in-frame only. Of around 6,500 clones in the sample, around four fifths were seen once. Every patient relapsed after autologous stem cell transplantation, and brentuximab vedotin exposure varied. Magnetic negative selection purified CD4+ T cells from thawed PBMCs. This material consisted of CD4+ T cells from blood, taken at baseline. These receptors were taken from a human donor with classical Hodgkin lymphoma.

This clone was seen a few times. The chain employs TRBV29-1 and TRBJ1-2, with a weak D call TRBD1 (5 bases). Germline CDR1 and CDR2: SQVTM and ANQGSEA. V dropped 2 bases and J dropped 7 bases, with 14 bases sitting between them. The CDR3 is 13 amino acids. The CDR3 DNA follows: TGCAGCGTTGAAAGTCAACCAGGGTTTGGCTACACCTTC. Protein: CSVESQPGFGYTF. Drawing the rest from reference TRBV29-1 and TRBJ1-2, the complete variable domain is SAVISQKPSRDICQRGTSLTIQCQVDSQVTMMFWYRQQPGQSLTLIATANQGSEATYESGFVIDKFPISRPNLTFSTLTVSNMSPEDSSIYLCSVESQPGFGYTFGSGTRLTVV.

The gene calls are TRBV7-8 and TRBJ1-3; D might be TRBD1 (6 bases). Trimming cost V 5 bases and J 4 bases, with 18 bases left between them. The CDR3 is made up of 16 amino acids. Germline V gives CDR1 SGHVS, CDR2 FQNEAQ. CDR3 nucleotide sequence: TGTGCCAGCAGCCAACGCGTCCGGGGGCCAGGAAACACCATATATTTT. The encoded protein is CASSQRVRGPGNTIYF. Supplemented by reference TRBV7-8 and TRBJ1-3, the full variable domain reads GAGVSQSPRYKVAKRGQDVALRCDPISGHVSLFWYQQALGQGPEFLTYFQNEAQLDKSGLPSDRFFAERPEGSVSTLKIQRTQQEDSAVYLCASSQRVRGPGNTIYFGEGSWLTVV.

The rearrangement uses TRBV7-8 and TRBJ2-4, with 12 bases aligning to TRBD1. V shed 1 base and J 7 bases; nucleotides not matched to a gene: 8. CDR3 length: 17 residues. Germline V gene data show CDR1 as SGHVS and CDR2 as FQNEAQ. CDR3 sequence reads: CASSLDNLGQGANIQYF. CDR3 bases: TGTGCCAGCAGCTTAGACAACCTGGGACAGGGGGCCAACATTCAGTACTTC.

The chain employs TRBV19 and TRBJ2-7, with a weak D call TRBD1 (5 bases). Germline assignment: CDR1 LNHDA and CDR2 SQIVND (reference sequence). The CDR3 runs to 13 residues. V lost 1 base and J lost 3, with 7 bases in between. The CDR3 sequence is CASSIGGGYEQYV. CDR3 DNA: TGTGCCAGTAGTATAGGGGGCGGCTACGAGCAGTACGTC.

In its sample, this clone was seen once. In DNA form, the CDR3 reads TGTGCCACCGCTCCTTCGGGGAACACTGAAGCTTTCTTT. Translating it yields CATAPSGNTEAFF. The chain recombines TRBV28 with TRBJ1-1; D unresolved. This CDR3 region has 13 residues. CDR1 and CDR2 (germline): MDHEN, SYDVKM. Between the trimmed V and J ends, which lost 10 bases and 1 base, there was a span of 13 bases.

The chain combines TRBV18 with TRBJ2-7, with D tentatively TRBD1 (5 bases). V shed 0 bases and J shed 1 base, with 13 bases lying between them. Germline V CDR1 and CDR2: KGHSH, LQKENI. CDR3 length equals 16 residues. The CDR3 DNA reads as TGTGCCAGCTCACCACCAAATTCAGGGCAATCCTACGAGCAGTACTTC. Amino acid sequence: CASSPPNSGQSYEQYF.

The chain recombines TRBV5-1 with TRBJ1-5, with unresolved D. CDR1 and CDR2 from the germline V gene are SGHRS and YFSETQ. The CDR3 runs to 13 residues. V shed 4 bases and J shed 2 bases, with 7 bases lying between them. The DNA for the CDR3 is TGCGCCAGCAGCCGGAACGGCAATCAGCCCCAGCATTTT. Translated, it gives CASSRNGNQPQHF.

This clone was observed a few times. This sequence joins TRBV7-2 and TRBJ2-7; D may be TRBD2 (6 bases). Germline V gene data show CDR1 as SGHTA and CDR2 as FQGNSA. V was trimmed by 5 bases and J by 1 base, leaving 9 bases between them. The CDR3 length is 13 residues. The CDR3 DNA reads as TGTGCCAGCAGCGTGACTAGTTCCTACGAGCAGTACTTC. Its protein is CASSVTSSYEQYF.

This clone has only one observation. The rearrangement joins TRBV5-4 to TRBJ1-2, with 7 bases fitting TRBD1. Germline-derived CDR1 and CDR2 are SGHNT and YYREEE (reference sequence). This CDR3 has 15 residues. The junction had 6 bases not matched to a gene; V was cut back by 4 bases and J by 0 bases. Here the CDR3 DNA reads TGTGCCAGCAGCGCCGGGACAGCATCTAACTATGGCTACACCTTC. Its protein product is CASSAGTASNYGYTF.

The chain recombines TRBV2 with TRBJ1-5; D perhaps matches TRBD1 (6 bases). The CDR3 has 16 residues. The V gene's germline CDR1 is SNHLY and CDR2 FYNNEI. Trimming removed 6 bases at V and 5 bases at J, with 20 bases between. The CDR3 coding sequence is TGTGCCAGCAGATACCACCACAGGGCCGCGGATCAGCCCCAGCATTTT. Amino acid sequence: CASRYHHRAADQPQHF.

V and J are TRBV7-8 and TRBJ2-7; 7 positions agree with TRBD2. CDR1 and CDR2 (germline): SGHVS, FQNEAQ. The CDR3 has 16 residues. The V gene end was trimmed by 0 bases and the J gene end by 3 bases; junction bases not matched to a gene: 8. The CDR3 spells CASSLAGGPLGYEQYF. CDR3 DNA sequence: TGTGCCAGCAGCTTAGCGGGAGGGCCATTAGGCTACGAGCAGTACTTC.

The V call is TRBV2, the J call TRBJ2-7; tentative D call: TRBD2 (5 bases). Germline V lookup: CDR1 SNHLY, CDR2 FYNNEI. The CDR3 spans 13 residues. V lost 4 bases and J lost 3, with 10 bases in between. Here the CDR3 DNA reads TGTGCCAGCAGTGGTGGCGGGTACTACGAGCAGTACGTC. It translates to CASSGGGYYEQYV.